The rows below give T cell receptor beta chains drawn from one sample of a study of radiotherapy plus CTLA-4 blockade in lung cancer. Generated by immunoSEQ multiplex PCR, the TCRdb table keeps only in-frame clones and is missing some. Found here are 45,000 or so clones, more than 70% of them singletons; the top ten hold more than 6.5%. The sample was peripheral blood, taken from a patient treated with radiotherapy plus ipilimumab. All receptors come from a human donor with non-small cell lung cancer who had stable disease on radiotherapy plus ipilimumab. The CDR3 runs from the conserved cysteine through the conserved F or W. Each record gives: J gene, CDR3 length, D gene, V gene, clone size, CDR3 protein, CDR3 DNA. The D gene is left open where the match is weak. Part of the rows lack a size; the others show once, few, many or a class for expanded clones.

j_gene: TRBJ1-1; len: 13; d_gene: -; v_gene: TRBV19; abundance: few; CDR3aa: CASGHQGYTEAFF; CDR3nt: TGTGCCAGTGGTCATCAGGGATACACTGAAGCTTTCTTT
j_gene: TRBJ2-1; len: 15; d_gene: TRBD1; v_gene: TRBV2; abundance: -; CDR3aa: CASSDGQGAYNEQFF; CDR3nt: TGTGCCAGCAGTGATGGGCAGGGGGCCTACAATGAGCAGTTCTTC
j_gene: TRBJ2-7; len: 12; d_gene: TRBD2; v_gene: TRBV11-3; abundance: -; CDR3aa: CASSELAGEQYF; CDR3nt: TGTGCCAGCAGCGAACTAGCGGGTGAGCAGTACTTC
j_gene: TRBJ2-5; len: 15; d_gene: -; v_gene: TRBV5-4; abundance: -; CDR3aa: CASSKHPTEQETQYF; CDR3nt: TGTGCCAGCAGCAAACACCCGACAGAGCAAGAGACCCAGTACTTC
j_gene: TRBJ2-1; len: 16; d_gene: TRBD1; v_gene: TRBV11-2; abundance: -; CDR3aa: CASSLEEGQTYNEQFF; CDR3nt: TGTGCCAGCAGCTTAGAAGAGGGACAGACCTACAATGAGCAGTTCTTC
j_gene: TRBJ1-3; len: 14; d_gene: -; v_gene: TRBV6-5; abundance: once; CDR3aa: CASSYMGAGNTIYF; CDR3nt: TGTGCCAGCAGTTACATGGGAGCTGGAAACACCATATATTTT
j_gene: TRBJ2-2; len: 16; d_gene: -; v_gene: TRBV5-1; abundance: -; CDR3aa: CASSFILQANTGELFF; CDR3nt: TGCGCCAGCAGCTTCATCTTACAGGCGAACACCGGGGAGCTGTTTTTT
j_gene: TRBJ1-1; len: 14; d_gene: -; v_gene: TRBV5-1; abundance: -; CDR3aa: CASSLGGPNTEAFF; CDR3nt: TGCGCCAGCAGCTTGGGGGGGCCCAACACTGAAGCTTTCTTT
j_gene: TRBJ1-5; len: 12; d_gene: -; v_gene: TRBV27; abundance: -; CDR3aa: CASSRINQPQHF; CDR3nt: TGTGCCAGCAGTCGAATAAATCAGCCCCAGCATTTT
j_gene: TRBJ2-3; len: 15; d_gene: TRBD2; v_gene: TRBV6-5; abundance: -; CDR3aa: CASSGRTRDTDTQYF; CDR3nt: TGTGCCAGCAGTGGGAGGACTAGAGACACAGATACGCAGTATTTT
j_gene: TRBJ1-5; len: 18; d_gene: TRBD1; v_gene: TRBV7-8; abundance: -; CDR3aa: CASSLGQGADLGNQPQHF; CDR3nt: TGTGCCAGCAGCCTAGGACAGGGGGCTGACTTGGGCAATCAGCCCCAGCATTTT
j_gene: TRBJ1-2; len: 13; d_gene: -; v_gene: TRBV19; abundance: -; CDR3aa: CASSIVVGGGYTF; CDR3nt: TGTGCCAGTAGTATAGTTGTCGGAGGCGGCTACACCTTC
j_gene: TRBJ2-3; len: 15; d_gene: TRBD1; v_gene: TRBV28; abundance: -; CDR3aa: CASSLSGTGEDTQYF; CDR3nt: TGTGCCAGCAGTTTATCCGGGACAGGGGAAGATACGCAGTATTTT
j_gene: TRBJ1-3; len: 16; d_gene: TRBD1; v_gene: TRBV4-1; abundance: -; CDR3aa: CASSQDKDRAGNTIYF; CDR3nt: TGCGCCAGCAGCCAAGATAAAGACAGGGCGGGAAACACCATATATTTT
j_gene: TRBJ1-6; len: 12; d_gene: -; v_gene: TRBV27; abundance: -; CDR3aa: CASSREWGGLHF; CDR3nt: TGTGCCAGCAGTCGGGAGTGGGGTGGTCTCCACTTT
j_gene: TRBJ1-1; len: 15; d_gene: -; v_gene: TRBV4-3; abundance: few; CDR3aa: CASSSGMGLNTEAFF; CDR3nt: TGCGCCAGCAGCTCCGGTATGGGACTGAACACTGAAGCTTTCTTT
j_gene: TRBJ1-4; len: 15; d_gene: -; v_gene: TRBV19; abundance: few; CDR3aa: CASGGLVTTNEKLFF; CDR3nt: TGTGCCAGTGGGGGGCTGGTCACAACTAATGAAAAACTGTTTTTT
j_gene: TRBJ2-7; len: 15; d_gene: -; v_gene: TRBV5-4; abundance: -; CDR3aa: CASSSKDRGDYEQYF; CDR3nt: TGTGCCAGCAGCTCGAAGGATCGCGGGGACTACGAGCAGTACTTC
j_gene: TRBJ1-3; len: 12; d_gene: -; v_gene: TRBV7-2; abundance: -; CDR3aa: CASSLGWDTIYF; CDR3nt: TGTGCCAGCAGCTTAGGGTGGGACACCATATATTTT
j_gene: TRBJ1-3; len: 17; d_gene: -; v_gene: TRBV11-1; abundance: -; CDR3aa: CASSPRTARSSGNTIYF; CDR3nt: TGTGCCAGCAGCCCTCGGACCGCTAGATCCTCTGGAAACACCATATATTTT
j_gene: TRBJ1-5; len: 14; d_gene: -; v_gene: TRBV19; abundance: -; CDR3aa: CASSIQPSNQPQHF; CDR3nt: TGTGCCAGTAGTATTCAACCTTCCAATCAGCCCCAGCATTTT
j_gene: TRBJ1-5; len: 13; d_gene: -; v_gene: TRBV27; abundance: -; CDR3aa: CASSLADNQPQHF; CDR3nt: TGTGCCAGCAGTTTGGCAGATAATCAGCCCCAGCATTTT
j_gene: TRBJ1-5; len: 15; d_gene: TRBD1; v_gene: TRBV5-4; abundance: -; CDR3aa: CASSFLDRAHQPQHF; CDR3nt: TGTGCCAGCAGCTTCTTAGACAGGGCCCATCAGCCCCAGCATTTT
j_gene: TRBJ1-3; len: 13; d_gene: -; v_gene: TRBV7-9; abundance: -; CDR3aa: CASSFGQPNTIYF; CDR3nt: TGTGCCAGCAGCTTCGGACAGCCAAACACCATATATTTT
j_gene: TRBJ1-2; len: 14; d_gene: -; v_gene: TRBV7-9; abundance: -; CDR3aa: CASSLVAANYGYTF; CDR3nt: TGTGCCAGCAGCTTAGTAGCGGCTAACTATGGCTACACCTTC
j_gene: TRBJ1-3; len: 16; d_gene: -; v_gene: TRBV5-6; abundance: -; CDR3aa: CASSLVGLSSGNTIYF; CDR3nt: TGTGCCAGCAGCTTGGTAGGTCTTAGCTCTGGAAACACCATATATTTT
j_gene: TRBJ2-4; len: 17; d_gene: TRBD1; v_gene: TRBV5-1; abundance: -; CDR3aa: CASSWTGQGLAKNIQYF; CDR3nt: TGCGCCAGCAGCTGGACGGGACAGGGGTTAGCCAAAAACATTCAGTACTTC
j_gene: TRBJ1-2; len: 11; d_gene: -; v_gene: TRBV6-5; abundance: once; CDR3aa: CASSSGPGYTF; CDR3nt: TGTGCCAGCAGTTCCGGTCCTGGCTACACCTTC
j_gene: TRBJ1-4; len: 14; d_gene: -; v_gene: TRBV28; abundance: -; CDR3aa: CASSSRGRDEKLFF; CDR3nt: TGTGCCAGCAGTTCAAGGGGCCGAGATGAAAAACTGTTTTTT
j_gene: TRBJ2-7; len: 13; d_gene: -; v_gene: TRBV18; abundance: -; CDR3aa: CASGDTSSYEQYF; CDR3nt: TGTGCCAGCGGCGACACGAGCTCCTACGAGCAGTACTTC
j_gene: TRBJ2-3; len: 16; d_gene: TRBD2; v_gene: TRBV5-1; abundance: -; CDR3aa: CASSLAGRPSTDTQYF; CDR3nt: TGCGCCAGCAGCCTAGCGGGGCGGCCTAGCACAGATACGCAGTATTTT
j_gene: TRBJ1-3; len: 15; d_gene: -; v_gene: TRBV5-1; abundance: few; CDR3aa: CASSLGGTTGNTIYF; CDR3nt: TGCGCCAGCAGCTTAGGGGGTACTACTGGAAACACCATATATTTT
j_gene: TRBJ2-3; len: 14; d_gene: TRBD1; v_gene: TRBV6-5; abundance: once; CDR3aa: CASSLTGSTDTQYF; CDR3nt: TGTGCCAGCAGCCTGACAGGGAGCACAGATACGCAGTATTTT
j_gene: TRBJ1-1; len: 14; d_gene: -; v_gene: TRBV27; abundance: -; CDR3aa: CASSFGGRGTEAFF; CDR3nt: TGTGCCAGCAGTTTTGGGGGGAGGGGCACTGAAGCTTTCTTT
j_gene: TRBJ1-4; len: 13; d_gene: -; v_gene: TRBV18; abundance: many; CDR3aa: CASSPSDGEKLFF; CDR3nt: TGTGCCAGCTCACCATCCGACGGTGAAAAACTGTTTTTT
j_gene: TRBJ1-1; len: 15; d_gene: TRBD1; v_gene: TRBV9; abundance: -; CDR3aa: CASSEGDSRNTEAFF; CDR3nt: TGTGCCAGCAGCGAGGGGGACAGCCGTAACACTGAAGCTTTCTTT
j_gene: TRBJ2-3; len: 15; d_gene: TRBD2; v_gene: TRBV9; abundance: -; CDR3aa: CASSPLDGGIDTQYF; CDR3nt: TGTGCCAGCAGCCCTCTTGACGGGGGGATAGATACGCAGTATTTT
j_gene: TRBJ1-1; len: 14; d_gene: TRBD1; v_gene: TRBV4-1; abundance: -; CDR3aa: CASSQLQGDTEAFF; CDR3nt: TGCGCCAGCAGCCAGTTACAGGGGGACACTGAAGCTTTCTTT
j_gene: TRBJ1-4; len: 15; d_gene: -; v_gene: TRBV13; abundance: -; CDR3aa: CASSASRALNEKLFF; CDR3nt: TGTGCCAGCAGCGCTTCAAGGGCTTTAAATGAAAAACTGTTTTTT
j_gene: TRBJ1-2; len: 13; d_gene: -; v_gene: TRBV18; abundance: few; CDR3aa: CASSPTANYGYTF; CDR3nt: TGTGCCAGCTCACCAACAGCTAACTATGGCTACACCTTC